The sequence of this T cell receptor (beta chain) was determined in a study of blood T cells in healthy people across ages. Points from the study as a whole: The diversity estimates, figures obtained from one million T cells, were considered underestimates. For the donors, CMV status was unknown and possibly confounded expanded clonotype changes.

Comments on this clonotype: Antigen unknown.

CDR3 length: 13 residues. Trimming took off 2 bases at V and 11 bases at J, with 14 bases between the two ends. Looked up from germline, CDR1 is SGHRS and CDR2 is YFSETQ. Those donating, healthy Caucasian individuals from Russia, were aged roughly 6 to 90. The use of a sample-barcoded 5' primer and a J-beta primer mix characterized a second PCR of about 6 to 12 cycles. One entry per CDR3 protein results from TCRdb running MiXCR on the 5' RACE reads. The sample consists of 1.6 million or so distinct CDR3 sequences, roughly 30% of them appearing once. Sequenced: blood. This sequence joins TRBV5-1 and TRBJ2-1, with D perhaps being TRBD1 or TRBD2 (6 bases each). This clonotype was obtained from a woman between 25 and 40 years old in good health. This CDR3 is CASSFPNGGKQFF. In DNA form, the CDR3 reads TGCGCCAGCAGCTTCCCTAACGGGGGCAAGCAGTTCTTC.